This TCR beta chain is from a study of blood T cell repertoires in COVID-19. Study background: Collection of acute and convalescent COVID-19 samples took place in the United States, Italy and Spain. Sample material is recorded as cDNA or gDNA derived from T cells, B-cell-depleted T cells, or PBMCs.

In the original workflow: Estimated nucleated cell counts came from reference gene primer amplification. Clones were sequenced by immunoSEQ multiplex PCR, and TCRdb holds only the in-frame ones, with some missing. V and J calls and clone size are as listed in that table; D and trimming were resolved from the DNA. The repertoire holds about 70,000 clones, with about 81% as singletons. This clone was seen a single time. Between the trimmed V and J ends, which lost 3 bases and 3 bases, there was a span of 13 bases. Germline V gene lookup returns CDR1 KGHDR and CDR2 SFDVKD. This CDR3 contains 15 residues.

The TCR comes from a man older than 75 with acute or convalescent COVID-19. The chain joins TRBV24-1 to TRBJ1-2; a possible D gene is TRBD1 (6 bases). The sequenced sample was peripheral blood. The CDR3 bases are TGTGCCACCAGTGATCCGGGACAAGGAGACTATGGCTACACCTTC. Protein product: CATSDPGQGDYGYTF.